The 4 T cell receptor beta chains reported below all come from one sample, sequenced in a study of metastatic and nonmetastatic thyroid tumors. Via MiXCR, TCRdb re-called the PCR reads. The repertoire holds about 22,000 clones, with about 15% as singletons. Not a single patient had been given any form of treatment at any point before undergoing thyroid surgery. Sequenced: tumor tissue. These receptors originate from a female donor with papillary thyroid cancer or a benign thyroid nodule (not recorded which). Some clones in this sample may be carry-over from other donors' samples.

As concerns this clone: This may stem from a read error, because a much larger clone lies one nucleotide away. The chain joins TRBV18 to TRBJ2-3; 13 bases agree with TRBD2. This CDR3 is built from 18 residues. CDR1 is KGHSH and CDR2 is LQKENI in the germline V gene. Unmatched junction bases numbered 7, after V lost 3 bases and J lost 1 base. As DNA, the CDR3 is TGTGCCAGCTCACCGGGACTAGCGGGGTGCCGGGGCACAGATACGCAGTATTTT. Its translation: CASSPGLAGCRGTDTQYF. Full variable domain (remainder filled in from reference TRBV18 and TRBJ2-3): NAGVMQNPRHLVRRRGQEARLRCSPMKGHSHVYWYRQLPEEGLKFMVYLQKENIIDESGMPKERFSAEFPKEGPSILRIQQVVRGDSAAYFCASSPGLAGCRGTDTQYFGPGTRLTVL.

The genes are TRBV3-1 and TRBJ1-2; D may be TRBD1 (5 bases). V lost 4 bases and J lost 8, with 17 bases in between. The CDR3 contains 14 residues. CDR1 is LGHDT and CDR2 is YNNKEL in the germline V gene (reference sequence). The CDR3 sequence: CASSPRDQAGGYTF. In nucleotides, the CDR3 is TGTGCCAGCAGCCCCAGGGACCAAGCGGGAGGCTACACCTTC.

This clone showed up many times. A much larger clone differs by one base, so this may be a read error. The chain combines TRBV5-6 with TRBJ1-5; TRBD1 matches 8 bases. Germline assignment: CDR1 SGHDT and CDR2 YYEEEE. Unmatched junction bases numbered 10, after V lost 5 bases and J lost 6 bases. The CDR3 consists of 15 residues. The CDR3 loop is CASSSDRVGSQPQHF. CDR3 nucleotide sequence: TGTGCCAGCAGTTCGGACAGGGTGGGCAGTCAGCCCCAGCATTTT. Looking up the rest from reference TRBV5-6 and TRBJ1-5 gives the full variable domain: DAGVTQSPTHLIKTRGQQVTLRCSPKSGHDTVSWYQQALGQGPQFIFQYYEEEERQRGNFPDRFSGHQFPNYSSELNVNALLLGDSALYLCASSSDRVGSQPQHFGDGTRLSIL.

There are a few counts of this clone. This is likely a read error, given that the CDR3 carries no conserved phenylalanine or tryptophan at its end. The V gene is TRBV2, the J gene TRBJ1-2, with D possibly matching TRBD1 (6 bases). Germline V lookup: CDR1 SNHLY, CDR2 FYNNEI. V was clipped by 3 bases and J by 4 bases, with 9 bases between them. The CDR3 sequence is 13 residues long. CDR3 nucleotides: TGTGCCAGCAGTGAGGACAGTGTCTATGGCTACACCCTC. Translated: CASSEDSVYGYTL.